The clone carrying this TCR beta chain was seen at least ten times. Its antigen is not known. CDR3 length: 16 residues. Germline V lookup: CDR1 SGHTA, CDR2 FQGNSA. The germline V and J ends were trimmed by 1 base and 3 bases, with 15 bases remaining between them. The sample comes from a study of T cells in Graves' hyperthyroidism and ophthalmopathy. RNA transcripts served as the template for amplifying TCR beta CDR3 regions. The study used the HTBI primer set for a first-round RT-PCR of the TCR CDR3. TCRdb fed the multiplex PCR reads into MiXCR, producing one record per CDR3 protein. In the table there are about 590,000 distinct CDR3 sequences, 15% to 19% of which are singletons. Clinical symptoms, serum thyroxine, TRAb, thyroid ultrasound and orbital computed tomography established diagnosis. General study findings and limits: Appearing also in blood were most of the thyroid clonotypes expanded above 0.001.

The chain links TRBV7-2 to TRBJ1-1; a weak D match, TRBD1 (6 bases). Sequenced: blood. This TCR was recovered from a woman in her 30s with Graves' hyperthyroidism. Written as DNA, the CDR3 is TGTGCCAGCAGCTTAGGATGGACAGAATCTTACACTGAAGCTTTCTTT. Translation: CASSLGWTESYTEAFF.